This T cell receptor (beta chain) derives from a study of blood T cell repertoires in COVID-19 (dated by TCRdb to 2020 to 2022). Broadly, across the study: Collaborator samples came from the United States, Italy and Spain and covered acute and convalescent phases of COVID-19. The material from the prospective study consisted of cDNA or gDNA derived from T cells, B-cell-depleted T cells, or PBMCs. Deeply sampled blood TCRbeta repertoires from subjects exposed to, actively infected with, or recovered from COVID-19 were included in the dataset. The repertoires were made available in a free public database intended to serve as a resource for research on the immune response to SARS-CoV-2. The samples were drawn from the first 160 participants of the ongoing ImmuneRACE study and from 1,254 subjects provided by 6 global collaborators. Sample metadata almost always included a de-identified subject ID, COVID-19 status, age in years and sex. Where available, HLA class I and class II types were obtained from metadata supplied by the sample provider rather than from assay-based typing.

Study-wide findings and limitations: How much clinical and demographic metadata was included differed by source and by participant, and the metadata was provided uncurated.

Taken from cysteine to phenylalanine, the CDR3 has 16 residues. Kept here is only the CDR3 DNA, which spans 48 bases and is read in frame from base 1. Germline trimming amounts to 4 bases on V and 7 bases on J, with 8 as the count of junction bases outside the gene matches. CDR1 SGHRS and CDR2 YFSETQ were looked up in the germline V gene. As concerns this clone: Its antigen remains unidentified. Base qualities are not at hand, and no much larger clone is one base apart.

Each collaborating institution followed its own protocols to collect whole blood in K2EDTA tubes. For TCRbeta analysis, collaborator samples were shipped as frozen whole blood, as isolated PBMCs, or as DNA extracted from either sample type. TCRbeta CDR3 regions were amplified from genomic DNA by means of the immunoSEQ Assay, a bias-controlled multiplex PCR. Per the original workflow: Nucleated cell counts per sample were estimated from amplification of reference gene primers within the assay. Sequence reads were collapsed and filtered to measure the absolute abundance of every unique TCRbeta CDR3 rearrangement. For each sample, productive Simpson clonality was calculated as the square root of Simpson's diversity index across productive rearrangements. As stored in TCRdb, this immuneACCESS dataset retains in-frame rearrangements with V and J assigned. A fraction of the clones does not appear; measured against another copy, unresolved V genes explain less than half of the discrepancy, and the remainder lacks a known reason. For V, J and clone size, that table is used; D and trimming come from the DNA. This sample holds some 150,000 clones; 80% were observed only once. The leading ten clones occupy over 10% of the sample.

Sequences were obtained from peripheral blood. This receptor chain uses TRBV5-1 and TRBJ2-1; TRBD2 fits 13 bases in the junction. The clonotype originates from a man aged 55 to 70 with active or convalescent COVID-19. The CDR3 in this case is CASSPPGTSGINEQFF. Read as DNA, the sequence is TGCGCCAGCAGCCCTCCCGGGACTAGCGGGATTAATGAGCAGTTCTTC.